These T cell receptor beta chains were read from a single sample in a study of tumor and adjacent non-tumor tissue in lung cancer. Via MiXCR, TCRdb re-called the multiplex PCR reads, giving one row per CDR3 protein. The sample has 85,000 or so distinct CDR3 sequences; around 76% are singletons. The sample consisted of distant non-tumor lung tissue. All receptors come from a woman in her fifties or sixties with non-small cell lung cancer. Both conserved end residues are part of each CDR3. Fields, in order: clone size, V gene, J gene, D gene, CDR3 protein, CDR3 DNA. D genes are given only for firm matches. Size is stated for part of the rows, as once, few or many counts, or as a class when the clone is expanded.

clone_size: -
v_call: TRBV20-1
j_call: TRBJ2-1
d_call: TRBD2
cdr3_aa: CSTSGSLTYNERFF
cdr3_nt: TGCAGTACTAGCGGGAGTCTGACCTACAATGAGCGGTTCTTC

clone_size: once
v_call: TRBV29-1
j_call: TRBJ2-1
d_call: TRBD1
cdr3_aa: CRIEGGDRVVSYYGQFF
cdr3_nt: TGCAGGATTGAAGGGGGAGACAGGGTGGTGTCCTACTATGGGCAGTTCTTC

clone_size: -
v_call: TRBV4-1
j_call: TRBJ2-1
d_call: TRBD2
cdr3_aa: CASSQPTSGEAEQFF
cdr3_nt: TGCGCCAGCAGCCAACCCACTAGCGGTGAGGCTGAGCAGTTCTTC

clone_size: many
v_call: TRBV6-5
j_call: TRBJ2-7
d_call: TRBD2
cdr3_aa: CASTSGRMSYEQYF
cdr3_nt: TGTGCCAGCACCAGCGGGAGGATGTCCTACGAGCAGTACTTC

clone_size: -
v_call: TRBV3-1
j_call: TRBJ2-1
d_call: -
cdr3_aa: CASSQEGNEQFF
cdr3_nt: TGTGCCAGCAGCCAAGAGGGGAATGAGCAGTTCTTC

clone_size: -
v_call: TRBV9
j_call: TRBJ2-7
d_call: -
cdr3_aa: CVSSEGGEGYEQYF
cdr3_nt: TGTGTCAGCAGCGAGGGGGGGGAAGGGTACGAGCAGTACTTC

clone_size: many
v_call: TRBV6-5
j_call: TRBJ2-7
d_call: TRBD1
cdr3_aa: CASSFRQGKGFEQYF
cdr3_nt: TGTGCCAGCAGTTTCCGACAGGGAAAAGGGTTCGAGCAGTACTTC

clone_size: once
v_call: TRBV6-5
j_call: TRBJ2-1
d_call: -
cdr3_aa: CASSFKDLAGANEQFF
cdr3_nt: TGTGCCAGCAGTTTTAAAGACCTAGCAGGAGCTAATGAGCAGTTCTTC

clone_size: -
v_call: TRBV28
j_call: TRBJ2-2
d_call: -
cdr3_aa: CASSPNSATGELFF
cdr3_nt: TGTGCCAGCAGTCCGAATAGCGCGACCGGTGAGCTGTTTTTT

clone_size: -
v_call: TRBV29-1
j_call: TRBJ2-7
d_call: -
cdr3_aa: CSVTELVFDEQYF
cdr3_nt: TGCAGCGTCACGGAATTAGTCTTCGACGAGCAGTACTTC

clone_size: -
v_call: TRBV10-1
j_call: TRBJ2-5
d_call: TRBD2
cdr3_aa: CASSDSSPRGKDQETRYF
cdr3_nt: TGCGCCAGCAGTGATTCGTCGCCGCGGGGGAAAGACCAAGAGACCCGGTACTTC

clone_size: many
v_call: TRBV20-1
j_call: TRBJ1-5
d_call: -
cdr3_aa: CSASRGDSNQPQHF
cdr3_nt: TGCAGTGCTAGCCGGGGTGATAGCAATCAGCCCCAGCATTTT

clone_size: few
v_call: TRBV7-7
j_call: TRBJ2-3
d_call: -
cdr3_aa: CASSPGFADTQYF
cdr3_nt: TGTGCTAGCAGCCCAGGTTTCGCAGATACGCAGTATTTT

clone_size: -
v_call: TRBV4-2
j_call: TRBJ1-5
d_call: -
cdr3_aa: CASSRDLTSSRPQHF
cdr3_nt: TGTGCCAGCAGCCGAGACCTCACTAGCAGTCGGCCCCAGCATTTT

clone_size: -
v_call: TRBV29-1
j_call: TRBJ2-3
d_call: -
cdr3_aa: CSALAGSDTQYF
cdr3_nt: TGCAGCGCTTTAGCAGGCTCAGATACGCAGTATTTT

clone_size: medium-sized
v_call: TRBV4-1
j_call: TRBJ2-1
d_call: -
cdr3_aa: CASSQEPVERGEQFF
cdr3_nt: TGCGCCAGCAGCCAAGAACCTGTGGAGCGTGGAGAGCAGTTCTTC

clone_size: many
v_call: TRBV12-3/TRBV12-4
j_call: TRBJ2-3
d_call: -
cdr3_aa: CASRSTDTQYF
cdr3_nt: TGTGCCAGCAGAAGCACAGATACGCAGTATTTT

clone_size: few
v_call: TRBV7-9
j_call: TRBJ2-3
d_call: TRBD2
cdr3_aa: CVSSSSGYGTDTQYF
cdr3_nt: TGTGTCAGCAGCTCTAGCGGATATGGCACAGATACGCAGTATTTT

clone_size: -
v_call: TRBV14
j_call: TRBJ2-1
d_call: -
cdr3_aa: CASGLMTDHNEQLF
cdr3_nt: TGTGCCAGCGGCCTTATGACAGACCACAATGAGCAGCTCTTC

clone_size: many
v_call: TRBV20-1
j_call: TRBJ2-1
d_call: TRBD2
cdr3_aa: CSARDYATSGSEQFF
cdr3_nt: TGCAGTGCTAGAGATTATGCGACTAGCGGGAGTGAGCAGTTCTTC

clone_size: -
v_call: TRBV29-1
j_call: TRBJ1-1
d_call: -
cdr3_aa: CSVGGGEDNTEALF
cdr3_nt: TGCAGCGTTGGGGGGGGAGAGGACAACACAGAAGCTCTCTTT

clone_size: -
v_call: TRBV4-1
j_call: TRBJ2-3
d_call: TRBD2
cdr3_aa: CASSQVGGRASDTQFF
cdr3_nt: TGTGCCAGCAGCCAAGTTGGCGGGAGGGCCTCAGATACGCAGTTTTTT

clone_size: -
v_call: TRBV12-3/TRBV12-4
j_call: TRBJ2-7
d_call: -
cdr3_aa: CASSLRGESSYEQDF
cdr3_nt: TGCGCCAGCAGTTTGAGGGGCGAGAGCTCCTACGAGCAGGACTTC

clone_size: -
v_call: TRBV11-2
j_call: TRBJ1-5
d_call: TRBD1
cdr3_aa: CARGLENRGAQHF
cdr3_nt: TGTGCCAGAGGCTTAGAGAACAGGGGGGCCCAGCATTTT

clone_size: -
v_call: TRBV11-2
j_call: TRBJ2-2
d_call: -
cdr3_aa: CATSLVRGDTGELFF
cdr3_nt: TGTGCCACTAGCCTAGTGCGAGGGGACACCGGGGAGCTGTTTTTT

clone_size: -
v_call: TRBV12-3/TRBV12-4
j_call: TRBJ2-7
d_call: TRBD1
cdr3_aa: CASNQGQGATYEQYF
cdr3_nt: TGTGCCAGTAACCAGGGACAGGGCGCCACCTACGAGCAGTACTTC

clone_size: -
v_call: TRBV12-3/TRBV12-4
j_call: TRBJ1-5
d_call: -
cdr3_aa: CACRLASNQPQHF
cdr3_nt: TGTGCCTGCAGACTGGCCAGCAATCAGCCCCAGCACTTT

clone_size: -
v_call: TRBV6-5
j_call: TRBJ2-2
d_call: -
cdr3_aa: CGSRGGLDTGELFF
cdr3_nt: TGTGGCAGCAGAGGCGGGTTGGACACCGGGGAGTTGTTTTTT

clone_size: -
v_call: TRBV20-1
j_call: TRBJ2-1
d_call: -
cdr3_aa: CSARSTPSVTPYNEQFF
cdr3_nt: TGCAGTGCTAGATCCACCCCTAGCGTGACCCCCTACAATGAGCAGTTCTTC

clone_size: -
v_call: TRBV29-1
j_call: TRBJ1-5
d_call: TRBD1
cdr3_aa: CSASRGPDDQRQHF
cdr3_nt: TGCAGCGCAAGCAGGGGGCCGGATGATCAACGCCAGCATTTT

clone_size: -
v_call: TRBV11-2
j_call: TRBJ2-5
d_call: -
cdr3_aa: CASSLLSWGLKTQYF
cdr3_nt: TGTGCCAGCAGCCTACTTAGTTGGGGTCTAAAGACCCAGTACTTC

clone_size: many
v_call: TRBV28
j_call: TRBJ2-1
d_call: -
cdr3_aa: CASSLRGERFF
cdr3_nt: TGTGCCAGCAGTTTACGGGGTGAACGGTTCTTC

clone_size: -
v_call: TRBV5-4
j_call: TRBJ2-3
d_call: -
cdr3_aa: CAGRSKFGGTDTQYF
cdr3_nt: TGTGCCGGCAGATCAAAATTCGGAGGGACAGATACGCAATATTTT

clone_size: -
v_call: TRBV6-5
j_call: TRBJ1-6
d_call: -
cdr3_aa: CISSQPEQGNSPLHF
cdr3_nt: TGTATCAGCAGCCAACCGGAACAGGGTAATTCACCCCTCCACTTT

clone_size: few
v_call: TRBV11-3
j_call: TRBJ2-1
d_call: -
cdr3_aa: CASSSGTTNEQLF
cdr3_nt: TGTGCCAGCAGCTCCGGGACCACCAATGAACAGCTCTTC

clone_size: -
v_call: TRBV6-1
j_call: TRBJ2-2
d_call: TRBD1
cdr3_aa: CASRDRANTGELFF
cdr3_nt: TGTGCCAGCCGGGACAGGGCTAACACCGGGGAGCTGTTTTTT

clone_size: -
v_call: TRBV20-1
j_call: TRBJ2-6
d_call: -
cdr3_aa: CSACTWDGANVLTF
cdr3_nt: TGCAGTGCTTGTACCTGGGATGGGGCCAACGTCCTGACTTTC

clone_size: -
v_call: TRBV6-2/TRBV6-3
j_call: TRBJ2-7
d_call: -
cdr3_aa: CASGLVEEQYF
cdr3_nt: TGTGCCAGCGGCTTGGTGGAAGAGCAGTACTTC

clone_size: -
v_call: TRBV6-1
j_call: TRBJ2-1
d_call: TRBD1
cdr3_aa: CASILWGDGQGARYDNEQFF
cdr3_nt: TGTGCCAGCATACTTTGGGGGGATGGACAGGGGGCCCGATACGATAATGAGCAGTTCTTC

clone_size: many
v_call: TRBV20-1
j_call: TRBJ2-5
d_call: -
cdr3_aa: CSANRGNEQETQYF
cdr3_nt: TGCAGTGCTAACAGAGGGAACGAGCAAGAGACCCAGTACTTC

clone_size: -
v_call: TRBV6-5
j_call: TRBJ2-4
d_call: TRBD2
cdr3_aa: CASSYPGRGSIQYF
cdr3_nt: TGTGCCAGCAGTTACCCGGGGAGGGGAAGCATTCAGTACTTC

clone_size: -
v_call: TRBV11-2
j_call: TRBJ2-2
d_call: -
cdr3_aa: CARSWDVRGVNTGELFF
cdr3_nt: TGTGCCCGCAGCTGGGATGTAAGGGGAGTGAACACAGGGGAGCTGTTTTTT

clone_size: -
v_call: TRBV20-1
j_call: TRBJ2-7
d_call: -
cdr3_aa: CSASGNLTYNEQYF
cdr3_nt: TGCAGTGCTAGTGGGAATCTGACCTACAATGAGCAGTACTTC

clone_size: many
v_call: TRBV7-2
j_call: TRBJ2-5
d_call: TRBD1
cdr3_aa: CASSFYGTGETQYF
cdr3_nt: TGTGCCAGCAGCTTTTATGGGACAGGCGAGACCCAGTACTTC